Presented here are 18 T cell receptor beta chains from one specimen sequenced in a study of T cells in Graves' hyperthyroidism and ophthalmopathy. Using RNA transcripts as the source, TCR beta CDR3 regions were amplified. Using the HTBI primer set, a first-round RT-PCR was run on the TCR CDR3. Each CDR3 protein gets one entry after TCRdb re-called the multiplex PCR reads with MiXCR. Here the sample spans about 480,000 distinct CDR3 sequences, around 22% being singletons. Sequencing was performed on blood. Source of these receptors: a woman in her twenties or thirties with Graves' ophthalmopathy.

This clonotype has at least ten counts. The J gene is TRBJ1-2, the V gene TRBV4-1; perhaps TRBD1 as D (6 bases). CDR3 size: 13 residues. Germline V lookup: CDR1 MGHRA, CDR2 YSYEKL. V lost 5 bases to trimming and J lost 2 bases, with 9 bases between them. DNA of the CDR3: TGCGCCAGCAGCTCAGGGGAGAACTATGGCTACACCTTC. It translates to CASSSGENYGYTF.

The CDR3 is CASSPTRGTNYGYTF. The CDR3 DNA sequence: TGTGCCAGCAGCCCGACGAGGGGAACTAACTATGGCTACACCTTC. This chain joins TRBV12-3 or TRBV12-4 and TRBJ1-2; possibly TRBD1 for D (5 bases). This CDR3 comprises 15 residues. Trimming left V 6 bases short and J 0 bases short, with 14 bases between.

As concerns this clonotype: Given a much more abundant clone one base away, this may be a read error. This chain links TRBV19 with TRBJ1-5; the D gene is possibly TRBD1 (6 bases). The CDR3 contains 15 residues. V lost 1 base and J lost 4, with 11 bases in between. From germline, CDR1 is LNHDA and CDR2 SQIVND (reference sequence). The CDR3 DNA sequence: TGTGCCAGTAGTATAGCCTACAGGGCTAATCAGCCCCAGCATTTT. This gives the protein CASSIAYRANQPQHF.

This clonotype was seen at least ten times. The chain recombines TRBV7-2 with TRBJ1-1; D might be TRBD1 (5 bases). This CDR3 contains 15 residues. V lost 5 bases to trimming and J lost 4 bases, with 17 bases between them. Germline V lookup: CDR1 SGHTA, CDR2 FQGNSA. The CDR3 coding sequence is TGTGCCAGCAGCCCCCATCGGGGCGGCGGCACTGAAGCTTTCTTT. Translated: CASSPHRGGGTEAFF.

In its sample, this clonotype was seen many times. The chain employs TRBV20-1 and TRBJ1-2; D is uncertain. Germline V gives CDR1 DFQATT, CDR2 SNEGSKA (reference sequence). The V and J ends lost 4 bases and 6 bases respectively, with 12 bases between them. CDR3 length equals 12 residues. In nucleotides, the CDR3 is TGCAGTGCTATTTACCCCGGCCATGGCTACACCTTC. As protein: CSAIYPGHGYTF.

This clonotype has just a few counts. The J gene is TRBJ1-1, the V gene TRBV6-2 or TRBV6-3; D perhaps matches TRBD1 (6 bases). Germline V CDR1 and CDR2: MNHEY, SVGEGT. The V gene lost 5 bases and the J gene lost 1 base, with 11 bases spanning the gap. This CDR3 contains 14 residues. The CDR3 DNA is TGTGCCAGCAGTGACCCGACAGGGAACACTGAAGCTTTCTTT. Protein product: CASSDPTGNTEAFF.

This clonotype has more than one count but fewer than ten. The chain links TRBV6-1 to TRBJ1-2; D not certain. This CDR3 comprises 16 residues. V was clipped by 8 bases and J by 7 bases, with 26 bases between them. Germline CDR1 and CDR2: MNHNS and SASEGT. The CDR3 protein is CASCPHTAGRDSGYTF. CDR3 coding DNA: TGTGCCAGCTGCCCCCACACGGCAGGTCGTGATAGTGGCTACACCTTC.

This clonotype has a count of ten or more. The chain employs TRBV5-6 and TRBJ1-1, with D maybe TRBD1 (6 bases). The germline V gene encodes CDR1 SGHDT and CDR2 YYEEEE. V was clipped by 0 bases and J by 5 bases, with 14 bases between them. The CDR3 consists of 15 residues. This CDR3 reads CASSLAGRQGTEAFF. The CDR3 nucleotides are TGTGCCAGCAGCTTGGCCGGGAGGCAGGGGACTGAAGCTTTCTTT. The entire variable domain, with the rest obtained from reference TRBV5-6 and TRBJ1-1, is as follows: DAGVTQSPTHLIKTRGQQVTLRCSPKSGHDTVSWYQQALGQGPQFIFQYYEEEERQRGNFPDRFSGHQFPNYSSELNVNALLLGDSALYLCASSLAGRQGTEAFFGQGTRLTVV.

This chain uses TRBV24-1 with TRBJ2-7, with 10 nucleotides matching TRBD1. Germline values: CDR1 KGHDR, CDR2 SFDVKD. V shed 3 bases, J shed 2 bases, and the junction held 6 bases outside the gene matches. The CDR3 is 16 amino acids. CDR3 protein: CATSDRQGAPTYEQYF. The DNA of the CDR3 is TGTGCCACCAGTGATCGACAGGGGGCACCGACCTACGAGCAGTACTTC.

This clonotype was seen a few times. This chain joins TRBV7-2 and TRBJ1-5; 7 bases match TRBD1. Germline CDR1 reads SGHTA; CDR2 reads FQGNSA. V shed 4 bases and J 4 bases; nucleotides not matched to a gene: 7. This CDR3 comprises 15 residues. This CDR3 is CASSYKTGTNQPQHF. CDR3 bases: TGTGCCAGCAGCTACAAGACAGGGACTAATCAGCCCCAGCATTTT.

The chain couples TRBV19 to TRBJ2-7; 7 nucleotides agree with TRBD1. V was pared by 2 bases and J by 0 bases, with 10 bases of the junction left unmatched. Germline V gives CDR1 LNHDA, CDR2 SQIVND (reference sequence). The CDR3 is made up of 17 amino acids. This chain's CDR3 is CASSIRKTGQSSYEQYF. CDR3 bases: TGTGCCAGTAGTATAAGAAAAACGGGACAGAGCTCCTACGAGCAGTACTTC.

Ten or more counts support this clonotype. One end of the junction fails to match germline, which may point to a read error. The chain links TRBV6-5 to TRBJ2-7, with D possibly called TRBD1 or TRBD2 (5 bases each). Germline CDR1 reads MNHEY; CDR2 reads SVGAGI. The CDR3 totals 14 residues. The CDR3 nucleotides are TGTGCCAGCAGCTACTCGGGACCCGCGGACGAGCAGTACTTC. It translates to CASSYSGPADEQYF.

This clonotype has more than one count but fewer than ten. The chain uses TRBV19 and TRBJ2-7; D is perhaps TRBD1 (6 bases). This CDR3 spans 14 amino acids. The V and J ends lost 3 bases and 2 bases respectively, with 11 bases between them. Germline values: CDR1 LNHDA, CDR2 SQIVND (reference sequence). CDR3 bases: TGTGCCAGTAGTATCGCGACAGGACCCTACGAGCAGTACTTC. This codes for CASSIATGPYEQYF.

The V gene is TRBV4-2, the J gene TRBJ2-2, with 7 positions matching TRBD1. From germline, CDR1 is LGHNA and CDR2 YNFKEQ. The J segment lost 6 bases and the V segment lost 5 bases, leaving 15 bases of the junction unmatched. The CDR3 runs 17 residues. CDR3 protein: CASSTDRDVLRPGELFF. The DNA for the CDR3 is TGTGCCAGCAGCACTGACAGGGATGTGTTACGCCCCGGGGAGCTGTTTTTT.

This clonotype was recorded many times. This chain connects TRBV6-2 or TRBV6-3 to TRBJ1-1; D remains unclear. Per the germline V gene, CDR1 is MNHEY and CDR2 is SVGEGT. CDR3 length: 13 amino acids. Trimming pared 10 bases from V and 3 bases from J, leaving 15 bases between. The CDR3 nucleotides are TGTGCCATACGAACTACCTCTGACACTGAAGCTTTCTTT. It encodes CAIRTTSDTEAFF.

Ten or more counts support this clonotype. The V and J genes are TRBV4-1 and TRBJ1-1; the D is unclear. This CDR3 has 14 residues. Germline-derived CDR1 and CDR2 are MGHRA and YSYEKL. V was shortened by 0 bases and J by 10 bases, with 15 bases between the two germline ends. CDR3 loop: CASSQESAWGGAFF. As DNA, the CDR3 is TGCGCCAGCAGCCAAGAGAGCGCCTGGGGTGGAGCTTTCTTT.

At least ten counts were recorded for this clonotype. The V and J genes are TRBV5-1 and TRBJ2-7, with 8 nucleotides matching TRBD1. V dropped 4 bases and J dropped 3; count of bases not matched to a gene: 9. The CDR3 has 15 residues. Germline V lookup: CDR1 SGHRS, CDR2 YFSETQ. CDR3: CASSLSTGGHYEQYF. The CDR3 region has the DNA TGCGCCAGCAGCCTCTCAACAGGGGGGCACTACGAGCAGTACTTC.

The gene calls are TRBV27 and TRBJ1-1; unclear D gene. Germline lookup yields CDR1 MNHEY and CDR2 SMNVEV (reference sequence). There are 12 residues in the CDR3. The germline V and J ends were trimmed by 5 bases and 11 bases, with 15 bases remaining between them. CDR3 in DNA: TGTGCCAGCAGTGGACTGACCAAACTTGCTTTCTTT. Its protein product is CASSGLTKLAFF.